The 17 T cell receptor beta chains below come from one sample, sequenced in a study of control samples from healthy donors and cancer patients. The data were produced by immunoSEQ multiplex PCR, yet TCRdb's version contains in-frame clones alone and is incomplete. The sample holds approximately 50,000 clones, around 95% seen once. Input material: blood. The receptors shown here come from a man aged 25-45 years in good health.

The genes are TRBV7-2 and TRBJ1-2, with D unclear. CDR3 length equals 13 residues. The V gene's germline CDR1 is SGHTA and CDR2 FQGNSA. The V gene lost 5 bases and the J gene lost 8 bases, with 15 bases spanning the gap. DNA for the CDR3: TGTGCCAGCAGCCTACCGAGAGCGATAGGCTACACCTTC. Amino acid sequence: CASSLPRAIGYTF.

In its sample, this clone was seen once. This rearrangement joins TRBV2 to TRBJ1-6; 9 bases are a match to TRBD1. Looked up from germline, CDR1 is SNHLY and CDR2 is FYNNEI. This CDR3 has 16 residues. The trim removed 6 bases at V and 9 bases at J, leaving 12 bases unmatched. Here the CDR3 reads CASSQRAGQGLSPLHF. In DNA, the CDR3 is TGTGCCAGCAGCCAAAGGGCGGGACAGGGACTTTCACCCCTCCACTTT.

This rearrangement joins TRBV7-6 to TRBJ2-1; 10 bases align to TRBD2. This CDR3 comprises 15 residues. The germline gives CDR1 SGHVS, CDR2 FNYEAQ. After removal of 1 base from V and 7 bases from J, the junction contained 4 bases not matched to a gene. CDR3 DNA: TGTGCCAGCAGCTTAGAAACTAGCGGGAAGAATGAGCAGTTCTTC. This codes for CASSLETSGKNEQFF.

The J gene is TRBJ1-1, the V gene TRBV27; no firm D call. The germline V gene encodes CDR1 MNHEY and CDR2 SMNVEV (reference sequence). Trimming left V 2 bases short and J 4 bases short, with 11 bases between. The CDR3 contains 14 residues. CDR3 in DNA: TGTGCCAGCAGTTTACAAGGGTACGGCACTGAAGCTTTCTTT. This gives the protein CASSLQGYGTEAFF.

The chain uses TRBV11-2 and TRBJ1-2, with D tentatively TRBD1 (5 bases). V lost 1 base and J lost 4, with 7 bases in between. This CDR3 is 13 amino acids long. Germline V lookup: CDR1 SGHAT, CDR2 FQNNGV. CDR3 DNA sequence: TGTGCCAGCAGCTTAGGGGGGTTCTATGGCTACACCTTC. This gives the protein CASSLGGFYGYTF.

This chain connects TRBV19 to TRBJ2-3, with D uncertain. This CDR3 comprises 14 residues. From germline, CDR1 is LNHDA and CDR2 SQIVND (reference sequence). The V end lost 4 bases, the J end lost 2 bases, and 10 bases lay between the germline ends. The CDR3 bases are TGTGCCAGTAGTAGCCGGCAGCACACAGATACGCAGTATTTT. Translated: CASSSRQHTDTQYF.

This sequence joins TRBV2 and TRBJ1-6; 7 bases are a match to TRBD1. The V and J ends lost 7 bases and 7 bases, in that order; junction bases with no gene match: 7. Germline V lookup: CDR1 SNHLY, CDR2 FYNNEI. There are 14 residues in the CDR3. The CDR3 region is CASTWDRLNSPLHF. CDR3 bases: TGTGCCAGCACCTGGGACAGATTAAATTCACCCCTCCACTTT.

The J gene is TRBJ2-7, the V gene TRBV7-2, with D perhaps matching TRBD1 (6 bases). Trimming stripped 5 bases from V and 5 bases from J, with 19 bases between. The CDR3 sequence is 15 residues long. CDR1 and CDR2 (germline): SGHTA, FQGNSA. This CDR3 is CASSLRDTRPDEQYF. The CDR3 DNA follows: TGTGCCAGCAGCCTCCGGGACACCCGACCCGACGAGCAGTACTTC.

Comment on this clone: Other DNA sequences in the same sample also yield this CDR3. The rearrangement uses TRBV7-9 and TRBJ1-1; no reliable D call. Trimming shortened V by 1 base and J by 1 base, and 4 bases separated the two germline ends. Germline values: CDR1 SEHNR, CDR2 FQNEAQ (reference sequence). The CDR3 extends over 13 amino acids. CDR3 loop: CASSLEGNTEAFF. The DNA of the CDR3 is TGTGCCAGCAGCTTAGAGGGGAACACTGAAGCTTTCTTT.

The chain has TRBV6-5 and TRBJ2-2; no reliable D call. The CDR3 covers 14 residues. The V gene's germline CDR1 is MNHEY and CDR2 SVGAGI. V was shortened by 6 bases and J by 1 base, with 9 bases between the two germline ends. Written as DNA, the CDR3 is TGTGCCAGCAGCCACCCACGGAACACCGGGGAGCTGTTTTTT. This gives the protein CASSHPRNTGELFF.

This chain's CDR3 is CAWSYQGSGNTIYF. DNA of the CDR3: TGTGCCTGGAGTTATCAGGGCTCTGGAAACACCATATATTTT. The chain uses TRBV30 and TRBJ1-3; weak D call: TRBD1 (5 bases). Per germline, CDR1 GTSNPN and CDR2 SVGIG (reference sequence). V lost 2 bases to trimming and J lost 0 bases, with 8 bases between them. The CDR3 contains 14 residues.

V and J are TRBV10-1 and TRBJ2-3; D might be TRBD2 (6 bases). V lost 6 bases and J 2 bases, leaving 9 bases between the germline ends. Germline assignment: CDR1 WNHNN and CDR2 SYGVQD (reference sequence). This CDR3 spans 13 amino acids. In DNA, the CDR3 is TGCGCCAGCAGCAGGGACTTCACAGATACGCAGTATTTT. It specifies CASSRDFTDTQYF.

The genes are TRBV7-8 and TRBJ1-3; D unclear. Germline values: CDR1 SGHVS, CDR2 FQNEAQ. V was cut by 1 base and J by 3 bases, with 10 bases left in between. The CDR3 covers 15 residues. The CDR3 loop is CASSLVAELGNTIYF. The CDR3 DNA reads as TGTGCCAGCAGCTTAGTTGCCGAACTTGGAAACACCATATATTTT.

The chain employs TRBV5-1 and TRBJ2-1; TRBD2 is a possible D gene (5 bases). CDR1 is SGHRS, CDR2 YFSETQ, per germline. V lost 5 bases, J lost 7 bases, and 13 bases lay in between. CDR3 size: 13 residues. In DNA form, the CDR3 reads TGCGCCAGCAGGAGCGGCACTGGGAATGAGCAGTTCTTC. It translates to CASRSGTGNEQFF.

The rearrangement joins TRBV7-9 to TRBJ2-2; maybe TRBD2 (5 bases). V dropped 7 bases and J dropped 6 bases, with 21 bases sitting between them. Germline CDR1 is SEHNR and CDR2 is FQNEAQ (reference sequence). The CDR3 totals 16 residues. CDR3 in amino acids: CASTPRFGLLAGELFF. DNA of the CDR3: TGTGCCAGCACCCCTAGGTTCGGACTTTTGGCCGGGGAGCTGTTTTTT.

This chain connects TRBV30 to TRBJ2-3; TRBD2 aligns across 8 bases. The trim removed 4 bases at V and 3 bases at J, leaving 12 bases unmatched. Germline V lookup: CDR1 GTSNPN, CDR2 SVGIG (reference sequence). The CDR3 is 16 amino acids. CDR3: CAWTRGGRPTTDTQYF. CDR3 DNA sequence: TGTGCCTGGACTCGCGGCGGGAGGCCGACGACAGATACGCAGTATTTT.

The chain links TRBV7-2 to TRBJ1-6; D call uncertain. Germline V CDR1 and CDR2: SGHTA, FQGNSA. CDR3 length: 12 amino acids. The V end was cut by 1 base, the J end by 9 bases, with 4 bases between. CDR3 sequence reads: CASSLEASPLHF. CDR3 in DNA: TGTGCCAGCAGCTTAGAGGCTTCACCCCTCCACTTT. The full variable domain, its missing parts supplied by reference TRBV7-2 and TRBJ1-6, is GAGVSQSPSNKVTEKGKDVELRCDPISGHTALYWYRQSLGQGLEFLIYFQGNSAPDKSGLPSDRFSAERTGGSVSTLTIQRTQQEDSAVYLCASSLEASPLHFGNGTRLTVT.